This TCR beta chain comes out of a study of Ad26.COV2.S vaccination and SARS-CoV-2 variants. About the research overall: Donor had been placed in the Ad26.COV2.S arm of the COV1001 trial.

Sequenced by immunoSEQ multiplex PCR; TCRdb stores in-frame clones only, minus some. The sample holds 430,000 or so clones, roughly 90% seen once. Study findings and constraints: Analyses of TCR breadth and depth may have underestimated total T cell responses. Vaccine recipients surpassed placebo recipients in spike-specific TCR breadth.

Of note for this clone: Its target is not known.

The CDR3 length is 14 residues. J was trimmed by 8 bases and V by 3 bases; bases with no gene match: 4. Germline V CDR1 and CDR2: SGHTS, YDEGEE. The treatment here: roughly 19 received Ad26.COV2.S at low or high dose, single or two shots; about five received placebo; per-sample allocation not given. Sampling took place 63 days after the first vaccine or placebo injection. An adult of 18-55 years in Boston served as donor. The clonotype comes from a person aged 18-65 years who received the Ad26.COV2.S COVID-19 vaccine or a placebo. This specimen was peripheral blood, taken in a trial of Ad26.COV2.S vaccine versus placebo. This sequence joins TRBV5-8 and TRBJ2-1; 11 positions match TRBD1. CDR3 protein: CASSSGQGGHEQFF. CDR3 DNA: TGTGCCAGCAGCTCGGGACAGGGGGGACATGAGCAGTTCTTC.